Listed here are 11 T cell receptor beta chains from one sample, sequenced in a study of T cells after yellow fever vaccination. MiXCR, applied by TCRdb to the 5' RACE reads, yields one record per CDR3 protein. Of more than 95,000 distinct CDR3 sequences listed, over 12% are singletons. This sample comprised CD8+ T cells sorted from PBMCs, obtained 5 days after the yellow fever booster vaccination. The receptors were sampled from a man between 18 and 29 years old who received the YFV17D yellow fever vaccine.

This clonotype was counted a few times. The chain employs TRBV29-1 and TRBJ2-7; the match to TRBD2 covers 8 bases. Trimming took 5 bases from V and 2 from J; bases not matched to a gene: 5. Looked up from germline, CDR1 is SQVTM and CDR2 is ANQGSEA. The CDR3 sequence is 13 residues long. The CDR3 region is CSVRVAGTYEQYV. As DNA, the CDR3 is TGCAGCGTTCGTGTAGCGGGGACCTACGAGCAGTACGTC.

The table lists this clonotype with a few counts. The chain couples TRBV9 to TRBJ2-3, with TRBD2 identical over 15 bases. This CDR3 is 15 amino acids long. Germline loops: CDR1 SGDLS, CDR2 YYNGEE. With V trimmed by 5 bases and J by 6 bases, 4 bases remained unmatched. CDR3 bases: TGTGCCAGCAGTGGACTAGCGGGGGGGATGGATACGCAGTATTTT. It yields the protein CASSGLAGGMDTQYF.

This clonotype was detected many times. The chain combines TRBV4-1 with TRBJ2-7, with TRBD1 identical over 9 bases. Trimming cost V 3 bases and J 3 bases; bases outside gene matches: 3. Germline lookup yields CDR1 MGHRA and CDR2 YSYEKL. The CDR3 spans 14 residues. The CDR3 is CASSHADRGYEQYV. In DNA, the CDR3 is TGCGCCAGCAGCCACGCGGACAGGGGCTACGAGCAGTACGTC.

The rearrangement links TRBV30 to TRBJ2-1; perhaps TRBD2 as D (7 bases). Germline V lookup: CDR1 GTSNPN, CDR2 SVGIG (reference sequence). The CDR3 has 13 amino acids. Trimming pared 5 bases from V and 8 bases from J, leaving 16 bases between. CDR3: CAWGGGINHEQFF. The CDR3 DNA follows: TGTGCCTGGGGCGGGGGCATAAACCATGAGCAGTTCTTC.

In its sample, this clonotype was seen many times. The gene calls are TRBV7-2 and TRBJ2-1; 7 bases agree with TRBD2. J gave up 9 bases and V 4 bases, and 0 bases lay outside the gene matches. Germline V gene lookup returns CDR1 SGHTA and CDR2 FQGNSA. This CDR3 has 11 amino acids. DNA of the CDR3: TGTGCCAGCAGCTGGGGGGGTGAGCAGTTCTTC. It is translated as CASSWGGEQFF.

This clonotype was recorded at least ten times. The chain has TRBV9 and TRBJ2-1, with D hard to call. Germline loops: CDR1 SGDLS, CDR2 YYNGEE. This CDR3 contains 15 residues. V was clipped by 0 bases and J by 0 bases, with 7 bases between them. The CDR3 protein is CASSVGQSSYNEQFF. Written as DNA, the CDR3 is TGTGCCAGCAGCGTAGGGCAGAGCTCCTACAATGAGCAGTTCTTC.

V gene TRBV4-1 combines with J gene TRBJ2-2; a weak D match, TRBD2 (5 bases). The CDR3 contains 15 residues. CDR1 is MGHRA and CDR2 is YSYEKL in the germline V gene. V gave up 1 base and J gave up 1 base, with 7 bases separating them. CDR3 sequence (DNA): TGCGCCAGCAGCCAAGCGGACTGGAACACCGGGGAGCTGTTTTTT. Its protein product is CASSQADWNTGELFF.

The gene calls are TRBV5-1 and TRBJ2-3; D might be TRBD2 (6 bases). CDR3 size: 15 residues. Germline V gene data show CDR1 as SGHRS and CDR2 as YFSETQ. Trimming removed 4 bases at V and 5 bases at J, with 17 bases between. For the CDR3, the DNA is TGCGCCAGCAGCCCGGTGGAGTGGGAGGAAGATACGCAGTATTTT. It is translated as CASSPVEWEEDTQYF.

This clonotype is deemed medium-sized. The chain employs TRBV19 and TRBJ1-2; maybe TRBD1 (5 bases). The CDR3 spans 13 residues. V gave up 5 bases and J gave up 3 bases, with 10 bases separating them. Germline CDR1 is LNHDA and CDR2 is SQIVND (reference sequence). The CDR3 spells CASSPRQYYGYTF. As DNA, the CDR3 is TGTGCCAGTAGTCCCAGACAGTACTATGGCTACACCTTC. Full variable domain (outside the CDR3, taken from reference TRBV19 and TRBJ1-2): DGGITQSPKYLFRKEGQNVTLSCEQNLNHDAMYWYRQDPGQGLRLIYYSQIVNDFQKGDIAEGYSVSREKKESFPLTVTSAQKNPTAFYLCASSPRQYYGYTFGSGTRLTVV.

The J gene is TRBJ2-1, the V gene TRBV19; 9 bases align to TRBD1. Germline V gene sequence: CDR1 LNHDA, CDR2 SQIVND (reference sequence). The CDR3 extends over 15 amino acids. V dropped 7 bases and J dropped 5; count of bases not matched to a gene: 9. The CDR3 DNA reads as TGTGCCAGTAAGACCGGGACAGGGTCCCACAATGAGCAGTTCTTC. As protein: CASKTGTGSHNEQFF.

The V call is TRBV5-1, the J call TRBJ1-5; 11 bases line up with TRBD1. CDR1 and CDR2 from the germline V gene are SGHRS and YFSETQ. The trim removed 4 bases at V and 2 bases at J, leaving 2 bases unmatched. The CDR3 sequence is 15 residues long. The CDR3 spells CASSRGQGGNQPQHF. The CDR3 bases are TGCGCCAGCAGCCGGGGACAGGGGGGCAATCAGCCCCAGCATTTT.